These 14 T cell receptor beta chains came from one sample sequenced in a study of blood T cell repertoires in COVID-19 (dated by TCRdb to 2020 to 2021). The method behind the library was the immunoSEQ multiplex PCR assay. Drawn from immuneACCESS, this table holds only the in-frame rearrangements with V and J called that TCRdb kept. Clones are partly lost; checked studies trace under half to an unresolved V gene and leave the rest unexplained. This sample is represented by around 260,000 clones; approximately 85% of them were singletons. 3.5% to 5.5% of the sample belongs to the ten largest clones. The sample consisted of PBMCs or T cells enriched from blood (not recorded which). The receptors derive from a woman aged 30 to 39 who had recovered from COVID-19.

The chain uses TRBV7-6 and TRBJ1-6; 9 bases fit TRBD1. Unmatched junction bases numbered 6, after V lost 5 bases and J lost 7 bases. Germline V gives CDR1 SGHVS, CDR2 FNYEAQ. This CDR3 has 15 residues. CDR3 residues: CASSPGTGLNSPLHF. In DNA form, the CDR3 reads TGTGCCAGCAGCCCCGGGACAGGGCTCAATTCACCCCTCCACTTT. Combining the CDR3 with reference TRBV7-6 and TRBJ1-6 gives the whole variable domain GAGVSQSPRYKVTKRGQDVALRCDPISGHVSLYWYRQALGQGPEFLTYFNYEAQQDKSGLPNDRFSAERPEGSISTLTIQRTEQRDSAMYRCASSPGTGLNSPLHFGNGTRLTVT.

This CDR3 reads CASSLSGGQTYGYTF. In nucleotides, the CDR3 is TGTGCCAGCAGTTTATCAGGGGGACAGACTTATGGCTACACCTTC. J is TRBJ1-2 and V is TRBV28; 7 bases line up with TRBD1. The CDR3 loop spans 15 amino acids. Looked up from germline, CDR1 is MDHEN and CDR2 is SYDVKM. The junction had 7 bases not matched to a gene; V was cut back by 1 base and J by 5 bases.

The gene calls are TRBV7-9 and TRBJ1-2, with a tentative D call TRBD1 (6 bases). CDR1 is SEHNR and CDR2 is FQNEAQ in the germline V gene (reference sequence). This CDR3 has 13 amino acids. V dropped 5 bases and J dropped 4 bases, with 11 bases sitting between them. CDR3 sequence reads: CASSAGQSYGYTF. CDR3 nucleotides: TGTGCCAGCAGCGCTGGACAGTCCTATGGCTACACCTTC.

The chain combines TRBV4-2 with TRBJ1-4, with D unresolved. V was trimmed by 5 bases and J by 6 bases, leaving 7 bases between them. Per the germline V gene, CDR1 is LGHNA and CDR2 is YNFKEQ. The CDR3 is 12 residues long. CDR3 residues: CASSEGYEKLFF. The CDR3 DNA sequence: TGTGCCAGCAGCGAGGGTTATGAAAAACTGTTTTTT.

CDR3 DNA: TGTGCCAGCAGCCCTCCAGCCGGGACAGCAACAGAGACCCAGTACTTC. Its translation: CASSPPAGTATETQYF. This chain connects TRBV7-9 to TRBJ2-5; 7 bases are a match to TRBD1. Looked up from germline, CDR1 is SEHNR and CDR2 is FQNEAQ (reference sequence). V dropped 5 bases and J dropped 4; count of bases not matched to a gene: 13. This CDR3 is built from 16 residues.

The chain recombines TRBV27 with TRBJ2-3, with TRBD2 matching 9 bases. This CDR3 comprises 20 residues. Germline V gene sequence: CDR1 MNHEY, CDR2 SMNVEV (reference sequence). The V and J ends lost 0 bases and 0 bases, in that order; junction bases with no gene match: 13. The CDR3 protein is CASSLSLGAGGHTSTDTQYF. The CDR3 DNA sequence: TGTGCCAGCAGTTTATCGTTAGGAGCGGGGGGCCACACGAGCACAGATACGCAGTATTTT.

The chain joins TRBV19 to TRBJ2-7, with TRBD2 matching over 11 bases. CDR1 is LNHDA, CDR2 SQIVND, per germline (reference sequence). The CDR3 runs 15 residues. The V and J ends lost 5 bases and 2 bases, in that order; junction bases with no gene match: 5. This chain's CDR3 is CASSAGLAATYEQYF. The CDR3 coding sequence is TGTGCCAGTAGTGCGGGACTAGCGGCCACCTACGAGCAGTACTTC.

The J gene is TRBJ2-3, the V gene TRBV24-1; 8 nucleotides align to TRBD2. This CDR3 spans 14 amino acids. Germline V CDR1 and CDR2: KGHDR, SFDVKD. Unmatched junction bases numbered 2, after V lost 4 bases and J lost 3 bases. CDR3 residues: CATSDPSGTDTQYF. The CDR3, as DNA: TGTGCCACCAGTGACCCTAGCGGGACAGATACGCAGTATTTT.

The J gene is TRBJ1-2, the V gene TRBV5-1, with 9 bases identical to TRBD1. This CDR3 region has 16 residues. V lost 1 base to trimming and J lost 8 bases; unmatched junction nucleotides: 12. Germline CDR1 is SGHRS and CDR2 is YFSETQ. CDR3 residues: CASSLRFYRGTGGYTF. DNA of the CDR3: TGCGCCAGCAGCTTGCGGTTTTACAGGGGGACAGGGGGCTACACCTTC.

The table lists this clone with a few counts. This rearrangement joins TRBV27 to TRBJ2-3, with 10 nucleotides matching TRBD2. The CDR3 runs to 14 residues. Germline V gene sequence: CDR1 MNHEY, CDR2 SMNVEV (reference sequence). J was trimmed by 11 bases and V by 0 bases; bases with no gene match: 5. As DNA, the CDR3 is TGTGCCAGCAGTTTATCGACTAGCGGGCTAGGGCAGTATTTT. Translation gives CASSLSTSGLGQYF.

This rearrangement joins TRBV28 to TRBJ2-7; 10 bases align to TRBD1. This CDR3 comprises 17 residues. Trimming took 5 bases from V and 0 from J; bases not matched to a gene: 10. In germline, CDR1 is MDHEN, CDR2 SYDVKM. DNA of the CDR3: TGTGCCAGCAGTATATCCCGTGGGACAGGGGACTCCTACGAGCAGTACTTC. Protein sequence: CASSISRGTGDSYEQYF.

This clone occurred a few times. DNA of the CDR3: TGTGCCAGCAGCGCGGACGGGACAAACACTGAAGCTTTCTTT. It specifies CASSADGTNTEAFF. V and J are TRBV9 and TRBJ1-1, with TRBD1 as a possible D gene (6 bases). Per the germline V gene, CDR1 is SGDLS and CDR2 is YYNGEE. Between the trimmed V and J ends, which lost 3 bases and 2 bases, there was a span of 11 bases. The CDR3 is 14 amino acids.

V gene TRBV19 combines with J gene TRBJ1-5, with 7 bases identical to TRBD1. CDR3 size: 15 residues. After removal of 6 bases from V and 1 base from J, the junction contained 6 bases not matched to a gene. CDR1 is LNHDA, CDR2 SQIVND, per germline (reference sequence). The CDR3 DNA sequence: TGTGCCAGTAGAAACGACAGGGCGAGCAATCAGCCCCAGCATTTT. This gives the protein CASRNDRASNQPQHF.

The chain links TRBV28 to TRBJ2-5; D gene ambiguous. Trimming removed 2 bases from V and 2 bases from J, with 12 bases in between. The CDR3 runs to 15 residues. Germline CDR1 and CDR2: MDHEN and SYDVKM. CDR3 in amino acids: CASSLNLGYQETQYF. CDR3 bases: TGTGCCAGCAGTTTAAATCTGGGCTATCAAGAGACCCAGTACTTC.